The clone carrying this T cell receptor beta chain has a count of ten or more. A read error may produce the germline difference seen at one junction end. The data were taken from a study of Graves' ophthalmopathy and Graves' hyperthyroidism. RNA transcripts served as template for amplifying TCR beta CDR3 sequences. First-round RT-PCR with HTBI primers preceded a second-round multiplex PCR. TCRdb re-derived calls from the multiplex PCR reads in MiXCR, one entry per CDR3 protein. The sample lists about 480,000 distinct CDR3 sequences, around 14% occurring once. The CDR3 loop spans 12 amino acids. The TCR comes from a woman between 25 and 40 years old with Graves' ophthalmopathy. This chain uses TRBV12-3 or TRBV12-4 with TRBJ2-7, with D perhaps matching TRBD1 (6 bases). The sequencing sample was made of blood. The CDR3 coding sequence is TGTGCCAGCAGTTCCTGGACGGACAGAGCGCATTTC. Translating gives CASSSWTDRAHF.